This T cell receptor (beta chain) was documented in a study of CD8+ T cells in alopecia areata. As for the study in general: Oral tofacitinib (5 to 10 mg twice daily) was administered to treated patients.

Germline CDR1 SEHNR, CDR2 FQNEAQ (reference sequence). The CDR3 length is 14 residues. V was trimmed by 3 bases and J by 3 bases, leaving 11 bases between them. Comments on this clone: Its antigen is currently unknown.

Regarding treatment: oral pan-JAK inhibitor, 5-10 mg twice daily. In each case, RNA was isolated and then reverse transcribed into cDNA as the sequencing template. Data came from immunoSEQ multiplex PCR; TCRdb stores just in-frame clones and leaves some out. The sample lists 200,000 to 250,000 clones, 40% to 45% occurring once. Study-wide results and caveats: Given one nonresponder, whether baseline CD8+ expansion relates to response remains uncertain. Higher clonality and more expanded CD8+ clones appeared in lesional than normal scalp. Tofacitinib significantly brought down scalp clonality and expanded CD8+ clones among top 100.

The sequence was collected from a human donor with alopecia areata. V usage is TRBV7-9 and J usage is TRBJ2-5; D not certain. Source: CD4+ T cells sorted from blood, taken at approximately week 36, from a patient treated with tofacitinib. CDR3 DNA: TGTGCCAGCAGCTTTAGCAGGAGTGAAGAGACCCAGTACTTC. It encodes CASSFSRSEETQYF. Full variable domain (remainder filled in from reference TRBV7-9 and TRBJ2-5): DTGVSQNPRHKITKRGQNVTFRCDPISEHNRLYWYRQTLGQGPEFLTYFQNEAQLEKSRLLSDRFSAERPKGSFSTLEIQRTEQGDSAMYLCASSFSRSEETQYFGPGTRLLVL.